This TCR beta chain was recorded in a study of CD8+ T cells in alopecia areata (dated by TCRdb to 2016 to 2019). In the study overall: The treated patients, all with moderate-to-severe alopecia areata, were enrolled in an open-label pilot trial of oral tofacitinib given at 5 to 10 mg twice daily. Tofacitinib-treated patients had biopsies at baseline and at 4 and 24 weeks of treatment, with a later scalp biopsy in several patients. Tofacitinib was given for 6 to 18 months, followed by 6 months of follow-up off drug to assess delayed response and recurrence. Scalp clonality was compared among normal scalp (n=4), patchy alopecia areata scalp (n=8), and alopecia totalis/universalis scalp (n=8). Disease severity in treated patients was measured with the SALT score, which quantifies the percentage of affected scalp surface area. RNA came from the PAXgene miRNA kit for fixed scalp, the miRNeasy kit for PBMCs, and the RNeasy kit for mouse skin. High-throughput TCRbeta sequencing was used to examine T cell clonal expansion in alopecia areata in both the C3H/HeJ mouse model and human patients. Amplification of TCRbeta CDR3 regions was done by immunoSEQ multiplex PCR using 35 Vbeta forward primers and 13 Jbeta reverse primers. On the human side, TCRbeta sequencing was run on scalp tissue and on sorted CD4+ and CD8+ peripheral blood T cells from healthy controls and from alopecia areata patients with either patchy or totalis/universalis disease. Study-level results and caveats: Compared with normal scalp, lesional scalp had higher clonality and more expanded CD8+ clones, particularly in alopecia totalis/universalis, a pattern that suggests antigenic drive. Unlike mouse skin, which is dominated by gammadelta T cells, normal human skin has resident alphabeta T cells that are also sequenced, and this complicates analysis of the scalp TCR repertoire. Because the treated cohort was small and had only one nonresponder, larger studies are needed to examine links between baseline CD8+ expansion and response. During tofacitinib treatment, many expanded lesional clones remained in scalp and blood, and this persistence may partly explain relapse after treatment is stopped. With tofacitinib, both scalp clonality and the number of expanded CD8+ clones among the top 100 scalp clones went down significantly. TCR sequences shared between patients were less clear than in mice, possibly partly because of HLA diversity in the patient population.

This sample's time point label indicates: around 4 weeks on oral tofacitinib. The sample's treatment or condition, from its label and the paper: oral pan-JAK inhibitor, 5-10 mg twice daily. From alopecia areata patients, peripheral blood was collected along with lesional scalp punch biopsies. PBMCs were isolated by density centrifugation and stained for CD3, CD4 and CD8, after which CD4+ and CD8+ T cells were sorted on a FACSAria. CDR1 SGHNT and CDR2 YYREEE were looked up in the germline V gene (reference sequence). Including cysteine and phenylalanine, the CDR3 has 13 amino acids. Here the CDR3 DNA is all that survives: 39 bases in frame from base 1. The library was prepared using the immunoSEQ multiplex PCR assay. To provide template for TCR sequencing, every sample had RNA extracted and reverse transcribed into cDNA. First-strand cDNA was synthesized using SuperScript III with a 2:1 mix of oligo-dT and random hexamers. Amplification bias was assessed with a synthetic immune receptor repertoire, and residual bias was removed computationally. The study's processing was this. Raw reads were preprocessed for error removal, and CDR3 was defined according to IMGT conventions as running from the conserved cysteine to phenylalanine. To get clonality, Shannon entropy was normalized by log2 of the number of productive unique TCRs and the result was subtracted from 1. Scalp TCRbeta sequences were cross-referenced with sorted blood CD4 and CD8 repertoires so that the CD4 or CD8 identity of scalp clones could be inferred. TCRdb took this table from immuneACCESS and kept in-frame rearrangements with V and J called. Such tables lack part of the clones; where checked against another copy, unresolved V genes explain under half of the gap, and the rest is unexplained. V, J and clone size are those of that table, while D and trimming were read from the DNA. This sample gives more than 150,000 clones in total; 50% to 60% of them show up just once. The ten largest clones add up to around 3.2% of the sample.

A word on this clone: Its antigen specificity is not known. Its ends do not fully match the called genes, so a read error is possible.

This TCR derives from a human donor with alopecia areata. The chain couples TRBV5-4 to TRBJ2-7; 9 central nucleotides agree with TRBD2. The source was CD4+ T cells sorted from blood, collected at week 4, from a patient treated with tofacitinib. The nucleotide sequence reads as follows: TGCGCCAGCAGCCGCGGGGGGGCCTACGAGCAGTACTTC. Translated, it reads CASSRGGAYEQYF.